The present T cell receptor (beta chain) was sequenced within a study of blood T cell repertoires in COVID-19. Study details: Samples of COVID-19 (acute and convalescent) were obtained from the United States, Italy and Spain.

Germline CDR1 MNHNS, CDR2 SASEGT. The CDR3 has 16 amino acids. With 4 bases clipped from V and 0 bases from J, the junction kept 6 bases outside the gene matches. This clone has a handful of counts. The assay was immunoSEQ multiplex PCR, and TCRdb's table has in-frame clones only and misses some. The sample has 380,000 or so clones, around 90% seen once. The V and J genes are TRBV6-1 and TRBJ2-7, with TRBD2 matching 10 bases. The sequence was collected from a man aged 35 to 55 with acute or convalescent COVID-19. Material for sequencing was peripheral blood. CDR3 loop: CASSGLAGGLSYEQYF. CDR3 in DNA: TGTGCCAGCAGTGGATTAGCGGGAGGCCTCTCCTACGAGCAGTACTTC.